This passage covers 18 T cell receptor beta chains from one sample sequenced in a study of T-cell memory formation after mild COVID-19. Using its own MiXCR run on the 5' RACE reads, TCRdb lists one record per CDR3 protein. The sample has approximately 560,000 distinct CDR3 sequences; 17% are singletons. Material: PBMCs or a T cell subset sorted from them (not recorded which). Every receptor here comes from an adult woman who had mild COVID-19 (a few samples of this study predate the infection). Cell type and time point are not known.

This clonotype was observed a handful of times. V and J are TRBV24-1 and TRBJ1-5; 7 bases are a match to TRBD1. Germline V gene sequence: CDR1 KGHDR, CDR2 SFDVKD. V was pared by 4 bases and J by 2 bases, with 10 bases of the junction left unmatched. The CDR3 extends over 17 amino acids. The CDR3 spells CATSDPTGKAGNQPQHF. The CDR3 nucleotides are TGTGCCACCAGTGACCCGACAGGGAAGGCGGGCAATCAGCCCCAGCATTTT.

The chain links TRBV30 to TRBJ2-7, with TRBD2 identical over 9 bases. There are 14 residues in the CDR3. J was trimmed by 3 bases and V by 4 bases; bases with no gene match: 7. The germline V gene has CDR1 GTSNPN and CDR2 SVGIG (reference sequence). The CDR3 protein is CAWNDKRGDYEQYF. CDR3 DNA sequence: TGTGCCTGGAACGACAAGCGGGGGGACTACGAGCAGTACTTC.

V gene TRBV5-1 combines with J gene TRBJ1-5; a possible D gene is TRBD1 (5 bases). Germline V CDR1 and CDR2: SGHRS, YFSETQ. This CDR3 comprises 16 residues. V shed 5 bases and J shed 4 bases, with 19 bases lying between them. The CDR3 loop reads CASSFDSPGGNQPQHF. The CDR3 DNA sequence: TGCGCCAGCAGTTTTGACAGCCCGGGGGGTAATCAGCCCCAGCATTTT.

The V and J genes are TRBV5-1 and TRBJ2-7; D perhaps matches TRBD2 (5 bases). The CDR3 covers 14 residues. CDR1 is SGHRS and CDR2 is YFSETQ in the germline V gene. V was cut by 4 bases and J by 0 bases, with 11 bases left in between. The DNA for the CDR3 is TGCGCCAGCAGCCGTAGCGTAAGCTCCTACGAGCAGTACTTC. The encoded protein is CASSRSVSSYEQYF.

In its sample, this clonotype was seen a few times. V is TRBV20-1 and J is TRBJ2-3; TRBD2 matches 7 bases. In germline, CDR1 is DFQATT, CDR2 SNEGSKA (reference sequence). This CDR3 has 14 residues. V trimming: 0 bases; J trimming: 4 bases; junction bases outside the gene matches: 4. CDR3: CSARDPGGSDTQYF. CDR3 nucleotides: TGCAGTGCTAGAGATCCGGGAGGTTCAGATACGCAGTATTTT.

This clonotype has only a few counts. The chain couples TRBV7-2 to TRBJ2-3; either TRBD1 or TRBD2 may fit D (5 bases each). Per germline, CDR1 SGHTA and CDR2 FQGNSA. The CDR3 sequence is 13 residues long. The V end lost 5 bases, the J end lost 4 bases, and 10 bases lay between the germline ends. For the CDR3, the DNA is TGTGCCAGCAGCGATCAGGGAGCAGATACGCAGTATTTT. Amino acid sequence: CASSDQGADTQYF. The full variable domain, rest sourced from reference TRBV7-2 and TRBJ2-3, is GAGVSQSPSNKVTEKGKDVELRCDPISGHTALYWYRQSLGQGLEFLIYFQGNSAPDKSGLPSDRFSAERTGGSVSTLTIQRTQQEDSAVYLCASSDQGADTQYFGPGTRLTVL.

The chain links TRBV29-1 to TRBJ2-2; the D is unclear. This CDR3 has 12 amino acids. The germline gives CDR1 SQVTM, CDR2 ANQGSEA. Between the trimmed V and J ends, which lost 4 bases and 6 bases, there was a span of 9 bases. The CDR3 nucleotides read TGCAGCGTTGTTGTCGGATCCGGGGAGCTGTTTTTT. Its translation: CSVVVGSGELFF.

The chain carries TRBV4-2 and TRBJ1-1; 10 nucleotides line up with TRBD1. Germline CDR1 reads LGHNA; CDR2 reads YNFKEQ. The CDR3 has 16 residues. The V segment lost 0 bases and the J segment 4 bases; nucleotides outside the gene matches: 5. CDR3 region: CASSQEDGQGGTEAFF. Written as DNA, the CDR3 is TGTGCCAGCAGCCAAGAGGACGGACAGGGGGGCACTGAAGCTTTCTTT.

This clonotype has just a few counts. This rearrangement joins TRBV6-2 or TRBV6-3 to TRBJ2-7, with 11 bases lining up with TRBD2. Germline CDR1 is MNHEY and CDR2 is SVGEGT. V trimming: 4 bases; J trimming: 3 bases; junction bases outside the gene matches: 2. The CDR3 has 14 amino acids. This CDR3 is CASSWGLADYEQYF. DNA for the CDR3: TGTGCCAGCAGTTGGGGACTAGCGGACTACGAGCAGTACTTC.

The chain has TRBV4-1 and TRBJ2-1; 8 bases fit TRBD2. CDR1 and CDR2 (germline): MGHRA, YSYEKL. The CDR3 is 13 amino acids. Germline trimming cut 1 base from V and 14 bases from J; bases unmatched to any gene: 7. The CDR3 sequence: CASSQAGGRLKFF. The CDR3 nucleotides read TGCGCCAGCAGCCAAGCGGGGGGGAGGTTAAAGTTCTTC.

At least ten counts were recorded for this clonotype. The rearrangement joins TRBV5-1 to TRBJ1-6, with D maybe TRBD1 (6 bases). There are 14 residues in the CDR3. Germline CDR1 reads SGHRS; CDR2 reads YFSETQ. Trimming removed 4 bases from V and 7 bases from J, with 12 bases in between. The CDR3 loop reads CASSRDIRNSPLHF. In DNA form, the CDR3 reads TGCGCCAGCAGCCGGGACATCAGGAATTCACCCCTCCACTTT.

The sample holds a few counts of this clonotype. The chain has TRBV24-1 and TRBJ1-5; D perhaps matches TRBD1 (5 bases). This CDR3 region has 14 residues. V lost 6 bases, J lost 4 bases, and 12 bases lay in between. Germline values: CDR1 KGHDR, CDR2 SFDVKD. This CDR3 reads CATSKRGVNQPQHF. The CDR3 DNA reads TGTGCCACCAGTAAGCGGGGCGTGAATCAGCCCCAGCATTTT.

In this sample, this clonotype turned up many times. The chain uses TRBV11-2 and TRBJ2-1; D may be TRBD1 (5 bases). Germline CDR1 and CDR2: SGHAT and FQNNGV. V was pared by 5 bases and J by 7 bases, with 21 bases between. The CDR3 is 16 amino acids. Written as DNA, the CDR3 is TGTGCCAGCAGCCCGTTGACAGTAGTTTTGAAAAATGAGCAGTTCTTC. Protein product: CASSPLTVVLKNEQFF. Using reference TRBV11-2 and TRBJ2-1 for the parts outside the CDR3, the full variable domain is EAGVAQSPRYKIIEKRQSVAFWCNPISGHATLYWYQQILGQGPKLLIQFQNNGVVDDSQLPKDRFSAERLKGVDSTLKIQPAKLEDSAVYLCASSPLTVVLKNEQFFGPGTRLTVL.

The V gene is TRBV7-9, the J gene TRBJ2-1, with 8 bases identical to TRBD2. The V gene end was trimmed by 8 bases and the J gene end by 8 bases; junction bases not matched to a gene: 5. Germline CDR1 and CDR2: SEHNR and FQNEAQ (reference sequence). The CDR3 totals 12 residues. CDR3 loop: CASAEAGDEQFF. DNA of the CDR3: TGTGCCAGCGCGGAAGCGGGAGATGAGCAGTTCTTC.

This clonotype was counted between two and nine times. The chain uses TRBV20-1 and TRBJ2-7, with 7 bases that match TRBD1. CDR1 is DFQATT and CDR2 is SNEGSKA in the germline V gene (reference sequence). The CDR3 length is 14 residues. Trimming at V came to 2 bases and at J to 3 bases, leaving 7 bases not matched to a gene. The CDR3 region is CSARPGGRGYEQYF. The CDR3, as DNA: TGCAGTGCTAGACCAGGGGGTCGGGGCTACGAGCAGTACTTC.

Here the CDR3 DNA reads TGTGCCAGCAGTTTATCGACAGGGACCAAAAACATTCAGTACTTC. Its protein is CASSLSTGTKNIQYF. V usage is TRBV27 and J usage is TRBJ2-4; 7 bases are shared with TRBD1. Germline V gene data show CDR1 as MNHEY and CDR2 as SMNVEV (reference sequence). V gave up 0 bases and J gave up 2 bases; unmatched junction bases: 1. This CDR3 spans 15 amino acids.

This clonotype occurred a few times. The chain uses TRBV7-3 and TRBJ2-3; D call uncertain. Germline V gene sequence: CDR1 SGHTA, CDR2 FQGTGA. There are 13 residues in the CDR3. Trimming cost V 5 bases and J 4 bases, with 10 bases left between them. CDR3 DNA: TGTGCCAGCAGCCTGCTTACGTCAGATACGCAGTATTTT. The encoded protein is CASSLLTSDTQYF.

The V and J genes are TRBV29-1 and TRBJ2-3; perhaps TRBD1 as D (7 bases). Germline V lookup: CDR1 SQVTM, CDR2 ANQGSEA. The germline V and J ends were trimmed by 3 bases and 13 bases, with 14 bases remaining between them. The CDR3 covers 11 residues. CDR3 in amino acids: CSVERDRGEYF. The CDR3 nucleotides are TGCAGCGTTGAGCGGGACAGAGGGGAGTATTTT.